This T cell receptor beta chain was captured in a study of shared clonotypes between healthy human individuals. Measured with immunoSEQ multiplex PCR; TCRdb has only the in-frame clones, and not every one. The table lists 730,000 or so clones, about 78% of them singletons. V lost 6 bases, J lost 3 bases, and 6 bases lay in between. This CDR3 comprises 12 residues. Germline loops: CDR1 SGHNT, CDR2 YYREEE (reference sequence). Sequences were obtained from memory CD4+ T cells sorted from blood. The subset: CD45RA-negative fraction. The chain combines TRBV5-4 with TRBJ2-2, with D hard to call. This TCR was sampled from a woman in her twenties or thirties in good health. The CDR3 DNA reads TGTGCCAGCACCTGGGACACCGGGGAGCTGTTTTTT. Translating gives CASTWDTGELFF.